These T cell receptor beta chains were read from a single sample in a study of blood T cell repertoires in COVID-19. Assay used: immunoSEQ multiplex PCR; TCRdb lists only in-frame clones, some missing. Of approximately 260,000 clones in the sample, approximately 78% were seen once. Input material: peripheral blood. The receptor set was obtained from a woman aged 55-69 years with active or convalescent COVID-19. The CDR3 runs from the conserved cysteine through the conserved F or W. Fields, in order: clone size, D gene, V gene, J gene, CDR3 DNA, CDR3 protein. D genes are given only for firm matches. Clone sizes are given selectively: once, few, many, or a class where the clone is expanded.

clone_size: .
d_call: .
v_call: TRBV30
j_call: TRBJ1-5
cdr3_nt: TGTGCCTGGAGTGGCCGGGGGGGCAATCAGCCCCAGCATTTT
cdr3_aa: CAWSGRGGNQPQHF

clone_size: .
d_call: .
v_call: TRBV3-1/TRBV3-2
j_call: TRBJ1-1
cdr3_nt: TGTGCCAGCAGCCAAGGCCCCGTGACAAGGGGTGCTGAAGCTTTCTTT
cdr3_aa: CASSQGPVTRGAEAFF

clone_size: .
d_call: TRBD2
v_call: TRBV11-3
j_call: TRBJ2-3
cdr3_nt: TGTGCCAGCGCTGGCAGCGGGGGTAAAAGAGATACGCAGTATTTT
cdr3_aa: CASAGSGGKRDTQYF

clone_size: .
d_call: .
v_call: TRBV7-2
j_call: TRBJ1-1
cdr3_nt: TGTGCCAGCAGCTTAGAGCCTGCGAACACTGAAGCTTTCTTT
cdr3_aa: CASSLEPANTEAFF

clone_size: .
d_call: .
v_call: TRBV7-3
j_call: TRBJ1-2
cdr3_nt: TGTGCCAGCAGCCCGCAGACAGGAGACTATGGCTACACCTTC
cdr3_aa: CASSPQTGDYGYTF

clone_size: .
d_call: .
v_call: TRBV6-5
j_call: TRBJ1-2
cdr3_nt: TGTGCCAGCAGTTACGGACGGACAGCTAACTATGGCTACACCTTC
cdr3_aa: CASSYGRTANYGYTF

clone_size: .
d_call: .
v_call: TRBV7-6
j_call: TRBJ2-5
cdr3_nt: TGTGCCAGCAGCTTAGTGGGACAAATCGCCCAAGAGACCCAGTACTTC
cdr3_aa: CASSLVGQIAQETQYF

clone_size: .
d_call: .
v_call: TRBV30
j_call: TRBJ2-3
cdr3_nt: TGTGCCTGGAGTGTAGATTGGGCGGGACCTGGACGGGAGTATTTT
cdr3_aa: CAWSVDWAGPGREYF

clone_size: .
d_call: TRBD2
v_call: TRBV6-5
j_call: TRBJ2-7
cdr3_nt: TGTGCCAGCAGTTACTCATACGGGGGGGCCGAGCAGTACTTC
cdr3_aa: CASSYSYGGAEQYF

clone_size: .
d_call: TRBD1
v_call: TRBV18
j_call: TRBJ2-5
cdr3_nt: TGTGCCAGCTCACCGAGACAGGGGTTGGCGGAGACCCAGTACTTC
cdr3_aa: CASSPRQGLAETQYF

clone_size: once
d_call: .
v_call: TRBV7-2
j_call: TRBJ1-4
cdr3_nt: TGTGCCAGCAGCCGCCCCGACAGGACGGAACTGTTTTTT
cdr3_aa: CASSRPDRTELFF

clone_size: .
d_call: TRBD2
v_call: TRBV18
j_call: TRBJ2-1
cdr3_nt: TGTGCCTCGCGGGGGGGGACGTCCTACAATGAGCAGTTCTTC
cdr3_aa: CASRGGTSYNEQFF

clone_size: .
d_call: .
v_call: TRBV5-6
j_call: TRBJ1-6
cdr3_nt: TGTGCCAGCAGCTTGGGGGCACCCAATTCACCCCTCCACTTT
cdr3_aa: CASSLGAPNSPLHF

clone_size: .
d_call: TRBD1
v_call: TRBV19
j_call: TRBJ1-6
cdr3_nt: TGTGCCAGTACCTCCGGGACAGGGTCATGGTCACCCCTCCACTTT
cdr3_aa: CASTSGTGSWSPLHF

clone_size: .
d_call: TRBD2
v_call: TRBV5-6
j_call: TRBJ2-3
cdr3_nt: TGTGCCAGCCGGGACTACCGCACAGATACGCAGTATTTT
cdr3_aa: CASRDYRTDTQYF

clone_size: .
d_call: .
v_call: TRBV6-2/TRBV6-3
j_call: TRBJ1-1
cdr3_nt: TGTGCCAGCAGTTTTCCCCCAGGGGAAGCTTTCTTT
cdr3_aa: CASSFPPGEAFF

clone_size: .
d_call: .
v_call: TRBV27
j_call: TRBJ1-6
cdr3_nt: TGTGCCAGCAGTTTCCGGACCGCCGGGAGCTCCTATAATTCACCCCTCCACTTT
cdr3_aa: CASSFRTAGSSYNSPLHF

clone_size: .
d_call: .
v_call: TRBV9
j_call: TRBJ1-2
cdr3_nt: TGTGCCAGCAGCGAGACAGCTTCTCTCTTATTCTATGGCTACACCTTC
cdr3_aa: CASSETASLLFYGYTF

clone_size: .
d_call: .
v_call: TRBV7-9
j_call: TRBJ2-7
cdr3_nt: TGTGCCAGCAGAGGGGGGGACGAGCAGTACTTC
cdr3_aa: CASRGGDEQYF

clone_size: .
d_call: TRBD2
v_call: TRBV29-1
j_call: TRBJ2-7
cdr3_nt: TGCAGCGCCGGGGGGGATTACTACGAGCAGTACTTC
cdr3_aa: CSAGGDYYEQYF

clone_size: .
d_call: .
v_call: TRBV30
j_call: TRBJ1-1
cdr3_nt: TGTGCCTGGAGTCAGAGGGGGGGCAGGGGAGCTTTCTTT
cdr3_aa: CAWSQRGGRGAFF

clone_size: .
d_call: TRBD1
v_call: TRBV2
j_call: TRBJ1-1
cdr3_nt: TGTGCCAGCAGGGTGGACAGGGGGAACACTGAAGCTTTCTTT
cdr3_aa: CASRVDRGNTEAFF

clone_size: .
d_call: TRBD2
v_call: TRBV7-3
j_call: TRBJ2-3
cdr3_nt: TGTGCCAGCAGCTTAGCGGGGGGGAATCCAGATACGCAGTATTTT
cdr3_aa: CASSLAGGNPDTQYF

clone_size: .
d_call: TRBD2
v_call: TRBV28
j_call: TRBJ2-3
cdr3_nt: TGTGCCAGCAGCCCCGGGAATGGGTTAGCGGGGGCGACAGATACGCAGTATTTT
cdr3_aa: CASSPGNGLAGATDTQYF

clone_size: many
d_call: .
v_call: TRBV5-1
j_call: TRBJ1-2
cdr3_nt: TGCGCCAGCTCCATATCAGGGTATGGCTACACCTTC
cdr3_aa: CASSISGYGYTF

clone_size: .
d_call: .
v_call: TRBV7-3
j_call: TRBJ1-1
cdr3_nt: TGTGCCAGCAGCCCGACAGATGACACTGAAGCTTTCTTT
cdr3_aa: CASSPTDDTEAFF

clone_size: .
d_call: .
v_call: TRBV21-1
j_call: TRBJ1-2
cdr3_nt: TGTGCCAGCAGCAAAGAGGAGGGAGGGAAGGGGCAGGAAGCTAACTATGGCTACACCTTC
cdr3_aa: CASSKEEGGKGQEANYGYTF

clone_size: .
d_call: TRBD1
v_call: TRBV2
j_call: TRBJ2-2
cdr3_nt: TGTGCCAGCAGGCGGGACAGGGGGCGGGGCACCGGGGAGCTGTTTTTT
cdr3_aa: CASRRDRGRGTGELFF

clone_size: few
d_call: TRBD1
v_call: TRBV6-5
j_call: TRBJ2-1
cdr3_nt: TGTGCCAGCAGCGACCCCGGGACAGGGGACAATGAGCAGTTCTTC
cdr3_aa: CASSDPGTGDNEQFF

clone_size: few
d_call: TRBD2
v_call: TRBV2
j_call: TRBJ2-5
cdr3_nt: TGTGCCAGCAGCCAAGGACTAGCGGCAGGGGAGACCCAGTACTTC
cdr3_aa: CASSQGLAAGETQYF

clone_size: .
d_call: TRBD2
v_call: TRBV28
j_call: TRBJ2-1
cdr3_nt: TGTGCCAGCAGTTCCTTTAGACTAGCGGGGGGACACAATGAGCAGTTCTTC
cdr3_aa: CASSSFRLAGGHNEQFF

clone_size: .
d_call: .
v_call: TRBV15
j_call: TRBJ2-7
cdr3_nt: TGTGCCGCGCGGAGAGCCAGCTCCTACGAGCAGTACTTC
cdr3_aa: CAARRASSYEQYF

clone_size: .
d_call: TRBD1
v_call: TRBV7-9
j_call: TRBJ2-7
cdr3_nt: TGTGCCAGCAGCTTAAAGGGACAGGGCCCCTACGAGCAGTACTTC
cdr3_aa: CASSLKGQGPYEQYF

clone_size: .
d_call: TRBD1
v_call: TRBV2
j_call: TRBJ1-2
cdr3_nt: TGTGCCAGCATAATTATAGCGACAGGGGTAGGCTACACCTTC
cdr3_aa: CASIIIATGVGYTF

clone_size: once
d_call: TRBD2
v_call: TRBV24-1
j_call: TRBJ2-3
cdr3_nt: TGTGCCACCAGCCCACCGGGAGGCAGCCTCACAGATACGCAGTATTTT
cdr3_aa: CATSPPGGSLTDTQYF

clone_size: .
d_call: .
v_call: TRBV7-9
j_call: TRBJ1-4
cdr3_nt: TGTGCCAGCAGCTCTGAGCTTGGAAAACTGTTTTTT
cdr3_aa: CASSSELGKLFF

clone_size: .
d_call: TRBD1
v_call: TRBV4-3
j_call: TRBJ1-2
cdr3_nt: TGCGCCAGCAGCCACCGGACAGGGGGGACCTATGGCTACACCTTC
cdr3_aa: CASSHRTGGTYGYTF

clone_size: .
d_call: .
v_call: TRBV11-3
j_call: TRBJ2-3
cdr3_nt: TGTGCCAGCAGCTCCAATGTAGCCTCTAGCACAGATACGCAGTATTTT
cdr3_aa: CASSSNVASSTDTQYF

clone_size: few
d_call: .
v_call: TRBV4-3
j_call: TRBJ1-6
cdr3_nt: TGCGCCAGCAGCCAAGAGGGGGGGATGTCGGATTCACCCCTCCACTTT
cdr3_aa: CASSQEGGMSDSPLHF

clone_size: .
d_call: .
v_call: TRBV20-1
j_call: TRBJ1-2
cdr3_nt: TGCAGTGCTAGCGCGGGTGTCGGCTACACCTTC
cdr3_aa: CSASAGVGYTF

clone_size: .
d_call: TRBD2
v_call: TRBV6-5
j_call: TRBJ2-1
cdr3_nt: TGTGCCAGCACCCCGACTAGCGGGGGCTTGGGTGAGCAGTTCTTC
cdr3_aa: CASTPTSGGLGEQFF

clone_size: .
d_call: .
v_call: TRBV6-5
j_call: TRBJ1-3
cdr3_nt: TGTGCCAGCAGTTACTCCACCGGAGAAACTGGAAACACCATATATTTT
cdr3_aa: CASSYSTGETGNTIYF

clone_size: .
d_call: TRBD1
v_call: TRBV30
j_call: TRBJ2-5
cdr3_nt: TGTGCCTGGAGAGTGACAGGGGAGACCCAGTACTTC
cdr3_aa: CAWRVTGETQYF

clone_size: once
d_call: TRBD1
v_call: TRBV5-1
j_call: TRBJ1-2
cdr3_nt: TGCGCCAGCAGCTTGGAGGTTGGGACAGGGGCTGGCTACACCTTC
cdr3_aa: CASSLEVGTGAGYTF

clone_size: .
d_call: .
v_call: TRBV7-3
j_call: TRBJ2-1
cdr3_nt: TGTGCCAGCAGCCCACAGGGCTACAATGAGCAGTTCTTC
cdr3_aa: CASSPQGYNEQFF

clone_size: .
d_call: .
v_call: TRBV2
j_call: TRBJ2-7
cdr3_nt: TGTGCCAGCAGTGATCTCCAGGGCGGCCCCTACGAGCAGTACTTC
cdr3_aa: CASSDLQGGPYEQYF

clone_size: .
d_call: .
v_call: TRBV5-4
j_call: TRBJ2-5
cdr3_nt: TGTGCCAGCAGCCTTCGGGCGGGCGGGGAGACCCAGTACTTC
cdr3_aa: CASSLRAGGETQYF

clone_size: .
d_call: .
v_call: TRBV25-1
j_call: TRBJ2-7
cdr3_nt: TGTGCCAGCAGTGGGGAGCACTTC
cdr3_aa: CASSGEHF

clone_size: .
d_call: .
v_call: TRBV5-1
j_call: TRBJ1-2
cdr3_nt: TGCGCCAGCAGGGGGGGGATCCACTATGGCTACACCTTC
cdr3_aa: CASRGGIHYGYTF

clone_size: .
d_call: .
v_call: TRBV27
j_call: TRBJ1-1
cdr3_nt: TGTGCCAGCAGTTTATCCCGGGACTCCATGAACACTGAAGCTTTCTTT
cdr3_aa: CASSLSRDSMNTEAFF

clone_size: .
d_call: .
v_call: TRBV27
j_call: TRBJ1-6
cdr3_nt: TGTGCCAGCAGTTCGAGACAGGATTCCTATAATTCACCCCTCCACTTT
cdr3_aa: CASSSRQDSYNSPLHF

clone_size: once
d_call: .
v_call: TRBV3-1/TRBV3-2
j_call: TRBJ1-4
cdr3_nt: TGTGCCAGCAGCCAAGTATATCGCGCCGAAGCAACTAATGAAAAACTGTTTTTT
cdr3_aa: CASSQVYRAEATNEKLFF

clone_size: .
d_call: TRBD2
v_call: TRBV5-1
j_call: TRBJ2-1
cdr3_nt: TGCGCCAGCAGCTTGGTGGCTAGCGGGGGTTACAATGAGCAGTTCTTC
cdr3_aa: CASSLVASGGYNEQFF